These 32 T cell receptor beta chains were sequenced from one sample in a study of cytomegalovirus exposure and HLA in healthy donors. With 60 Vbeta and 13 Jbeta primers, the PCR was carried out. Profiling relied on immunoSEQ multiplex PCR, and the TCRdb table lists in-frame clones only, not all of them. This sample carries about 97,000 clones, over 60% of them seen once, and the ten largest clones take less than 3.5%. Sequenced: PBMCs. Receptors were obtained from a male donor in good health and CMV-seropositive.

V gene TRBV7-9 combines with J gene TRBJ2-1; a possible D gene is TRBD2 (6 bases). The germline V gene encodes CDR1 SEHNR and CDR2 FQNEAQ (reference sequence). Trimming took 3 bases from V and 8 from J, leaving 8 bases between them. The CDR3 has 12 amino acids. As DNA, the CDR3 is TGTGCCAGCAGCTTGGGGGGTGATGAGCAGTTCTTC. Translating gives CASSLGGDEQFF. Complete variable domain (other parts from reference TRBV7-9 and TRBJ2-1): DTGVSQNPRHKITKRGQNVTFRCDPISEHNRLYWYRQTLGQGPEFLTYFQNEAQLEKSRLLSDRFSAERPKGSFSTLEIQRTEQGDSAMYLCASSLGGDEQFFGPGTRLTVL.

The chain uses TRBV6-4 and TRBJ1-6; D unresolved. In germline, CDR1 is MRHNA, CDR2 SNTAGT. The CDR3 loop spans 17 amino acids. V gave up 2 bases and J gave up 6 bases, with 17 bases separating them. CDR3 sequence: CASSDRGIPFRNSPLHF. In DNA form, the CDR3 reads TGTGCCAGCAGTGACCGAGGGATTCCTTTCCGTAATTCACCCCTCCACTTT.

V is TRBV30 and J is TRBJ1-1, with D hard to call. The CDR3 is made up of 14 amino acids. The germline gives CDR1 GTSNPN, CDR2 SVGIG (reference sequence). V lost 0 bases, J lost 7 bases, and 15 bases lay in between. In nucleotides, the CDR3 is TGTGCCTGGAGTGTATGGAGCGCCAAGTTTGAAGCTTTCTTT. It translates to CAWSVWSAKFEAFF.

With respect to this clone: At one end, the junction sequence differs from germline, possibly due to a read error. The chain couples TRBV30 to TRBJ2-4; TRBD2 matches at 9 bases. Germline CDR1 reads GTSNPN; CDR2 reads SVGIG (reference sequence). There are 17 residues in the CDR3. CDR3 sequence reads: CDWSGLRTSDGKNIQYF. The CDR3 DNA is TGTGACTGGAGTGGTCTAAGGACTAGCGACGGCAAAAACATTCAGTACTTC.

The chain uses TRBV28 and TRBJ1-2; 7 positions agree with TRBD1. This CDR3 contains 14 residues. V was clipped by 7 bases and J by 8 bases; unmatched bases: 13. Germline loops: CDR1 MDHEN, CDR2 SYDVKM. The CDR3 region is CASTTTGTVGGYTF. The CDR3 region has the DNA TGTGCCAGCACCACGACAGGGACCGTAGGGGGCTACACCTTC.

The V and J genes are TRBV30 and TRBJ2-7, with a possible D match to TRBD2 (6 bases). Germline V gene data show CDR1 as GTSNPN and CDR2 as SVGIG (reference sequence). V was shortened by 4 bases and J by 9 bases, with 13 bases between the two germline ends. The CDR3 sequence is 11 residues long. Written as DNA, the CDR3 is TGTGCCTGGACCAACCAGGGAGGGCAGTACTTC. It encodes CAWTNQGGQYF.

V and J are TRBV7-9 and TRBJ2-2; D perhaps matches TRBD1 (6 bases). V was clipped by 1 base and J by 0 bases, with 6 bases between them. This CDR3 has 15 amino acids. Germline lookup yields CDR1 SEHNR and CDR2 FQNEAQ (reference sequence). Written as DNA, the CDR3 is TGTGCCAGCAGCTTAGACAGGGCGAACACCGGGGAGCTGTTTTTT. It yields the protein CASSLDRANTGELFF.

Notes on this clone: The junction does not match germline at one end; this may be a read error. The chain joins TRBV5-6 to TRBJ1-6; D gene unclear. Germline CDR1 and CDR2: SGHDT and YYEEEE. The CDR3 is 12 residues long. CDR3 residues: CASSLPGLPKDF. DNA of the CDR3: TGTGCCAGCAGCTTACCCGGACTACCTAAGGACTTT. The full variable domain, rest sourced from reference TRBV5-6 and TRBJ1-6, is DAGVTQSPTHLIKTRGQQVTLRCSPKSGHDTVSWYQQALGQGPQFIFQYYEEEERQRGNFPDRFSGHQFPNYSSELNVNALLLGDSALYLCASSLPGLPKDFGNGTRLTVT.

This clone has more than one count but fewer than ten. The rearrangement links TRBV6-5 to TRBJ1-1; TRBD1 aligns across 9 bases. With V trimmed by 5 bases and J by 4 bases, 8 bases remained unmatched. CDR3 length equals 15 residues. Looked up from germline, CDR1 is MNHEY and CDR2 is SVGAGI. Here the CDR3 reads CASSPSGTGPTEAFF. For the CDR3, the DNA is TGTGCCAGCAGTCCCTCCGGGACAGGGCCCACTGAAGCTTTCTTT.

The chain has TRBV30 and TRBJ1-1; 9 nucleotides align to TRBD1. The germline CDR1 and CDR2 sequences are GTSNPN and SVGIG (reference sequence). The CDR3 length is 15 residues. V lost 3 bases, J lost 7 bases, and 12 bases stayed unmatched. The CDR3 sequence: CAWSVSGTGPIEAFF. In nucleotides, the CDR3 is TGTGCCTGGAGCGTGAGTGGGACAGGGCCTATTGAAGCTTTCTTT.

The V gene is TRBV5-1, the J gene TRBJ2-3; 9 bases map to TRBD2. The length of the CDR3 is 16 residues. V gave up 0 bases and J gave up 4 bases; unmatched junction bases: 6. Germline values: CDR1 SGHRS, CDR2 YFSETQ. The CDR3, as DNA: TGCGCCAGCAGCTTGGCCGGGACTAGCTTCGCAGATACGCAGTATTTT. Protein sequence: CASSLAGTSFADTQYF.

V is TRBV6-5 and J is TRBJ1-1; D is perhaps TRBD1 (6 bases). Trimming shortened V by 6 bases and J by 2 bases, and 13 bases separated the two germline ends. Germline loops: CDR1 MNHEY, CDR2 SVGAGI. The CDR3 runs 14 residues. The CDR3 nucleotides read TGTGCCAGCAGCATGGGGGGGGGCAACACTGAAGCTTTCTTT. It specifies CASSMGGGNTEAFF.

This clone was seen a few times. The rearrangement uses TRBV18 and TRBJ1-5, with 9 positions matching TRBD1. The junction had 3 bases not matched to a gene; V was cut back by 5 bases and J by 1 base. This CDR3 has 15 residues. Germline CDR1 is KGHSH and CDR2 is LQKENI. For the CDR3, the DNA is TGTGCCAGCTCAACAGGGGGCAAAAGCAATCAGCCCCAGCATTTT. Translated: CASSTGGKSNQPQHF.

To note about this clone: Germline and junction disagree at one end, which may indicate a read error. This chain links TRBV5-1 with TRBJ1-1, with unresolved D. The CDR3 contains 14 residues. CDR1 and CDR2 from the germline V gene are SGHRS and YFSETQ. CDR3 sequence: CASSHGGQNSEAFF. The CDR3 DNA reads TGCGCCAGCTCCCACGGTGGGCAGAACTCTGAAGCTTTCTTT.

This chain uses TRBV5-1 with TRBJ2-5, with TRBD2 matching 7 bases. CDR1 SGHRS and CDR2 YFSETQ come from the germline V gene. The trim removed 0 bases at V and 4 bases at J, leaving 6 bases unmatched. This CDR3 has 15 residues. CDR3 protein: CASSLAGRDRETQYF. The CDR3 region has the DNA TGCGCCAGCAGCTTGGCGGGGAGGGATCGAGAGACCCAGTACTTC. Supplemented by reference TRBV5-1 and TRBJ2-5, the full variable domain reads KAGVTQTPRYLIKTRGQQVTLSCSPISGHRSVSWYQQTPGQGLQFLFEYFSETQRNKGNFPGRFSGRQFSNSRSEMNVSTLELGDSALYLCASSLAGRDRETQYFGPGTRLLVL.

CDR3 bases: TGTGCCAGCAGCTTGGGCGGGACAGGGGCTCAGCCCCAGCATTTT. The encoded protein is CASSLGGTGAQPQHF. This rearrangement joins TRBV5-4 to TRBJ1-5, with TRBD1 identical over 10 bases. Germline-derived CDR1 and CDR2 are SGHNT and YYREEE (reference sequence). The CDR3 covers 15 residues. The trim removed 0 bases at V and 6 bases at J, leaving 3 bases unmatched. The whole variable domain, filled in from reference TRBV5-4 and TRBJ1-5, reads ETGVTQSPTHLIKTRGQQVTLRCSSQSGHNTVSWYQQALGQGPQFIFQYYREEENGRGNFPPRFSGLQFPNYSSELNVNALELDDSALYLCASSLGGTGAQPQHFGDGTRLSIL.

V and J are TRBV10-3 and TRBJ2-7; TRBD2 agrees at 8 bases. V lost 2 bases and J lost 3; bases outside the gene matches: 3. This CDR3 is 14 amino acids long. CDR1 is ENHRY, CDR2 SYGVKD, per germline. CDR3 amino acids: CAISEGTRIYEQYF. The CDR3 nucleotides are TGTGCCATCAGTGAGGGGACTAGAATCTACGAGCAGTACTTC.

This clone was seen a handful of times. This chain uses TRBV19 with TRBJ2-5, with unresolved D. The CDR3 extends over 13 amino acids. V was shortened by 3 bases and J by 3 bases, with 8 bases between the two germline ends. Germline CDR1 is LNHDA and CDR2 is SQIVND (reference sequence). The CDR3 region is CASSIGLKETQYF. CDR3 DNA sequence: TGTGCCAGTAGTATCGGGTTGAAAGAGACCCAGTACTTC.

This chain uses TRBV6-5 with TRBJ1-4; weak D call: TRBD1 (6 bases). V lost 4 bases and J 7 bases, leaving 16 bases between the germline ends. In germline, CDR1 is MNHEY, CDR2 SVGAGI. The CDR3 is 15 amino acids. The CDR3 loop is CASSSSTGIGEKLFF. In nucleotides, the CDR3 is TGTGCCAGCAGTTCGAGTACAGGGATCGGTGAAAAACTGTTTTTT.

The rearrangement links TRBV7-2 to TRBJ1-6; D is undetermined. With 7 bases removed from V and 1 base from J, the gap between germline ends came to 11 bases. The CDR3 totals 15 residues. Germline CDR1 reads SGHTA; CDR2 reads FQGNSA. The CDR3 spells CASTQKESYNSPLHF. CDR3 coding DNA: TGTGCCAGCACCCAAAAGGAGTCCTATAATTCACCCCTCCACTTT. The full variable domain, completed using reference TRBV7-2 and TRBJ1-6, is GAGVSQSPSNKVTEKGKDVELRCDPISGHTALYWYRQSLGQGLEFLIYFQGNSAPDKSGLPSDRFSAERTGGSVSTLTIQRTQQEDSAVYLCASTQKESYNSPLHFGNGTRLTVT.

V gene TRBV5-6 combines with J gene TRBJ1-2; weak D call: TRBD1 (5 bases). Germline CDR1 is SGHDT and CDR2 is YYEEEE. V lost 2 bases and J 6 bases, leaving 14 bases between the germline ends. The CDR3 totals 14 residues. The CDR3 reads CASSFWGRGHGYTF. The CDR3 coding sequence is TGTGCCAGCAGCTTTTGGGGGAGGGGCCATGGCTACACCTTC. Supplemented by reference TRBV5-6 and TRBJ1-2, the full variable domain reads DAGVTQSPTHLIKTRGQQVTLRCSPKSGHDTVSWYQQALGQGPQFIFQYYEEEERQRGNFPDRFSGHQFPNYSSELNVNALLLGDSALYLCASSFWGRGHGYTFGSGTRLTVV.

The sample holds a few counts of this clone. The V and J genes are TRBV5-6 and TRBJ2-7, with 7 bases fitting TRBD1. Trimming took 3 bases from V and 5 from J; bases not matched to a gene: 11. Germline CDR1 SGHDT, CDR2 YYEEEE. The CDR3 spans 15 residues. The CDR3 loop is CASSWVTGSRDEQYF. CDR3 DNA: TGTGCCAGCAGCTGGGTGACAGGGTCTCGGGACGAGCAGTACTTC. The entire variable domain, with the rest obtained from reference TRBV5-6 and TRBJ2-7, is as follows: DAGVTQSPTHLIKTRGQQVTLRCSPKSGHDTVSWYQQALGQGPQFIFQYYEEEERQRGNFPDRFSGHQFPNYSSELNVNALLLGDSALYLCASSWVTGSRDEQYFGPGTRLTVT.

The rearrangement links TRBV4-2 to TRBJ1-1; D possibly corresponds to TRBD1 (6 bases). V gave up 3 bases and J gave up 2 bases, with 16 bases separating them. Germline V CDR1 and CDR2: LGHNA, YNFKEQ. There are 16 residues in the CDR3. CDR3 sequence: CASSQQTGSPNTEAFF. In nucleotides, the CDR3 is TGTGCCAGCAGCCAGCAGACAGGTTCGCCTAACACTGAAGCTTTCTTT.

This chain connects TRBV28 to TRBJ1-6; possible D gene TRBD1, 5 bases. Germline V gives CDR1 MDHEN, CDR2 SYDVKM. Trimming cost V 0 bases and J 2 bases, with 8 bases left between them. There are 16 residues in the CDR3. The CDR3 sequence: CASSLWAGPYNSPLHF. The CDR3 DNA reads as TGTGCCAGCAGTTTATGGGCAGGGCCCTATAATTCACCCCTCCACTTT.

This rearrangement joins TRBV4-1 to TRBJ2-5; 9 nucleotides match TRBD1. Germline values: CDR1 MGHRA, CDR2 YSYEKL. The CDR3 length is 16 residues. Germline trimming cut 1 base from V and 0 bases from J; bases unmatched to any gene: 3. The CDR3 protein is CASSQGGTGNQETQYF. The CDR3 DNA reads TGCGCCAGCAGCCAAGGGGGGACAGGGAACCAAGAGACCCAGTACTTC.

V gene TRBV2 combines with J gene TRBJ2-7; D is possibly TRBD1 (5 bases). CDR3 size: 13 residues. Germline V gene data show CDR1 as SNHLY and CDR2 as FYNNEI. Between the trimmed V and J ends, which lost 8 bases and 2 bases, there was a span of 13 bases. CDR3 amino acids: CASLRTTTYEQYF. The CDR3 DNA reads TGTGCCAGCCTTAGGACAACTACCTACGAGCAGTACTTC. The full variable domain, in which reference TRBV2 and TRBJ2-7 provide the parts outside the CDR3, is EPEVTQTPSHQVTQMGQEVILRCVPISNHLYFYWYRQILGQKVEFLVSFYNNEISEKSEIFDDQFSVERPDGSNFTLKIRSTKLEDSAMYFCASLRTTTYEQYFGPGTRLTVT.

The CDR3 region is CASSAFAGGETQYF. The CDR3, as DNA: TGTGCCAGCAGTGCCTTCGCGGGGGGAGAGACCCAGTACTTC. The chain recombines TRBV27 with TRBJ2-5; TRBD2 agrees at 8 bases. Germline V gives CDR1 MNHEY, CDR2 SMNVEV (reference sequence). The CDR3 covers 14 residues. The V and J ends lost 5 bases and 4 bases, in that order; junction bases with no gene match: 6.

This chain joins TRBV6-5 and TRBJ1-1; 7 bases are a match to TRBD1. The V gene's germline CDR1 is MNHEY and CDR2 SVGAGI. The CDR3 runs 11 residues. The ends lost 7 bases at V and 6 bases at J; junction bases unmatched: 2. The CDR3 is CASNDRAEAFF. In DNA form, the CDR3 reads TGTGCCAGCAATGACAGGGCTGAAGCTTTCTTT.

The chain uses TRBV5-6 and TRBJ2-3, with 10 positions matching TRBD2. There are 18 residues in the CDR3. Per germline, CDR1 SGHDT and CDR2 YYEEEE. V shed 2 bases and J 4 bases; nucleotides not matched to a gene: 13. The CDR3, as DNA: TGTGCCAGCAGCTTTGTCATAGCGGGGGGCCTCACTCCAGATACGCAGTATTTT. It translates to CASSFVIAGGLTPDTQYF. The entire variable domain, with the rest obtained from reference TRBV5-6 and TRBJ2-3, is as follows: DAGVTQSPTHLIKTRGQQVTLRCSPKSGHDTVSWYQQALGQGPQFIFQYYEEEERQRGNFPDRFSGHQFPNYSSELNVNALLLGDSALYLCASSFVIAGGLTPDTQYFGPGTRLTVL.

The V gene is TRBV5-6, the J gene TRBJ1-3; the match to TRBD1 covers 8 bases. CDR3 size: 13 residues. The V gene's germline CDR1 is SGHDT and CDR2 YYEEEE. V gave up 4 bases and J gave up 9 bases; unmatched junction bases: 6. The CDR3 here is CASSAGQGSTIYF. Written as DNA, the CDR3 is TGTGCCAGCAGCGCTGGACAGGGTAGCACCATATATTTT.

The chain employs TRBV5-1 and TRBJ2-5; a weak D match, TRBD2 (7 bases). The V gene lost 5 bases and the J gene lost 3 bases, with 20 bases spanning the gap. CDR1 and CDR2 (germline): SGHRS, YFSETQ. The CDR3 extends over 16 amino acids. The CDR3 sequence: CASSSLGTGREETQYF. For the CDR3, the DNA is TGCGCCAGCAGTTCACTTGGTACAGGGAGGGAAGAGACCCAGTACTTC. The complete variable domain, with remaining parts taken from reference TRBV5-1 and TRBJ2-5, reads KAGVTQTPRYLIKTRGQQVTLSCSPISGHRSVSWYQQTPGQGLQFLFEYFSETQRNKGNFPGRFSGRQFSNSRSEMNVSTLELGDSALYLCASSSLGTGREETQYFGPGTRLLVL.

This clone was counted a single time. The chain has TRBV7-2 and TRBJ2-3; D may be TRBD2 (6 bases). The CDR3 sequence is 16 residues long. The germline CDR1 and CDR2 sequences are SGHTA and FQGNSA. V lost 1 base and J lost 2, with 13 bases in between. The CDR3 loop is CASSLGLGIPTDTQYF. The CDR3 coding sequence is TGTGCCAGCAGCTTAGGACTAGGGATACCCACAGATACGCAGTATTTT.